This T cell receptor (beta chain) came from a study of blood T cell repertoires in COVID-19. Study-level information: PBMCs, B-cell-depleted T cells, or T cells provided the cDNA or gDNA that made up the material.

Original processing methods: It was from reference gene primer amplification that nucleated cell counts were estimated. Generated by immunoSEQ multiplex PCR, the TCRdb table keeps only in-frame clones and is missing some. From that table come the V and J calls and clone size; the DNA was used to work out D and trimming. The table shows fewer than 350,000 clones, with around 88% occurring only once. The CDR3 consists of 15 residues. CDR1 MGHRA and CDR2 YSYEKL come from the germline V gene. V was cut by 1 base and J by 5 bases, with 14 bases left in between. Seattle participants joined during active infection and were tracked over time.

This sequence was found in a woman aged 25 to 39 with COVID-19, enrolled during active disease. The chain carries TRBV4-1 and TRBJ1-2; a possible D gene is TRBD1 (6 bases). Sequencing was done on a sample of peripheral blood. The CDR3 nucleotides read TGCGCCAGCAGCCAAGCACAACAGGGTCGGTATGGCTACACCTTC. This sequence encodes CASSQAQQGRYGYTF.